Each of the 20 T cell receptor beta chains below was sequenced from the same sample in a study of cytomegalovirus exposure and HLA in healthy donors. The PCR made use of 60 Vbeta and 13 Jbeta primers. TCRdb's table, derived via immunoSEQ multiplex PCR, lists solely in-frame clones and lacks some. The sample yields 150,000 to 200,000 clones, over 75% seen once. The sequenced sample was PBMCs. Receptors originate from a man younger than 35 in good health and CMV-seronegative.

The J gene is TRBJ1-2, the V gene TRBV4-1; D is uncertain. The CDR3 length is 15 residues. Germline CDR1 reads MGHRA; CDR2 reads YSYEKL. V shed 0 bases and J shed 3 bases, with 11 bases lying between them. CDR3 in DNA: TGCGCCAGCAGCCAAGATCCCCAAGAGGACTATGGCTACACCTTC. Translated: CASSQDPQEDYGYTF.

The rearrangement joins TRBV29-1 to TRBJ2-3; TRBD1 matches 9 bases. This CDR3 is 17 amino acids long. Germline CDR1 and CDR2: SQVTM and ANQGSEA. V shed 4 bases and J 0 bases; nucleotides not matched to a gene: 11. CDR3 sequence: CSVGGGRTGESTDTQYF. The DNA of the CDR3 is TGCAGCGTTGGGGGGGGGCGGACAGGGGAGAGCACAGATACGCAGTATTTT.

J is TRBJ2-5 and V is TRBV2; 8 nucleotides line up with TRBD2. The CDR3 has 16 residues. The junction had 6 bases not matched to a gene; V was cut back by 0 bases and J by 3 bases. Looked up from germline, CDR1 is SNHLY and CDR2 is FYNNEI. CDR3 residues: CASSEARVGGEETQYF. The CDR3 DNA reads TGTGCCAGCAGTGAAGCGCGCGTCGGGGGGGAAGAGACCCAGTACTTC. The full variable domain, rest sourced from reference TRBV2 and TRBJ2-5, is EPEVTQTPSHQVTQMGQEVILRCVPISNHLYFYWYRQILGQKVEFLVSFYNNEISEKSEIFDDQFSVERPDGSNFTLKIRSTKLEDSAMYFCASSEARVGGEETQYFGPGTRLLVL.

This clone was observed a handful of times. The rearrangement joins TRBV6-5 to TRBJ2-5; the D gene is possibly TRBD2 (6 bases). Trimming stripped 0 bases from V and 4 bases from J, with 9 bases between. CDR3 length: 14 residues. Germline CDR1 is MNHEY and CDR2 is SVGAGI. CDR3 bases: TGTGCCAGCAGTTACTCGGGGGGTGGAGAGACCCAGTACTTC. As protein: CASSYSGGGETQYF.

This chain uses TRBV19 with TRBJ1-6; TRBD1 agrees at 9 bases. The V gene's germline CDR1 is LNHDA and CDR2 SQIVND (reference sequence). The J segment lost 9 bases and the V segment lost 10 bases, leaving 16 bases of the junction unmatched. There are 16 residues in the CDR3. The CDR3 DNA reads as TGTGCCACCGCGGACAGGGGATTAGGATTAGGTTCACCCCTCCACTTT. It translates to CATADRGLGLGSPLHF. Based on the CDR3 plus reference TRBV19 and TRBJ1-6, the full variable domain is DGGITQSPKYLFRKEGQNVTLSCEQNLNHDAMYWYRQDPGQGLRLIYYSQIVNDFQKGDIAEGYSVSREKKESFPLTVTSAQKNPTAFYLCATADRGLGLGSPLHFGNGTRLTVT.

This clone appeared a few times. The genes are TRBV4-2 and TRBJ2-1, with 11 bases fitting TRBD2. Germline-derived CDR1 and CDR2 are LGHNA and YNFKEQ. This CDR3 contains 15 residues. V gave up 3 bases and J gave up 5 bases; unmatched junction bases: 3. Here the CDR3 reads CASSQGLAENNEQFF. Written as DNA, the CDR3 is TGTGCCAGCAGCCAGGGACTAGCGGAAAACAATGAGCAGTTCTTC.

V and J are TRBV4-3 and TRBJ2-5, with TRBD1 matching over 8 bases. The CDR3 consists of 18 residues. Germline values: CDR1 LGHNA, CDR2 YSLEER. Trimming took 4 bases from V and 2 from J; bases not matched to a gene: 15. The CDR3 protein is CASSLRPPTGAPQETQYF. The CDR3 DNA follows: TGCGCCAGCAGCCTAAGGCCACCGACAGGGGCCCCACAAGAGACCCAGTACTTC.

CDR3 residues: CASSLEVAVANTGELFF. CDR3 DNA sequence: TGTGCCAGCAGCTTGGAGGTAGCGGTCGCGAACACCGGGGAGCTGTTTTTT. The chain uses TRBV5-6 and TRBJ2-2; a possible D gene is TRBD2 (6 bases). The CDR3 loop spans 17 amino acids. Trimming removed 0 bases at V and 0 bases at J, with 12 bases between. Germline V gene data show CDR1 as SGHDT and CDR2 as YYEEEE.

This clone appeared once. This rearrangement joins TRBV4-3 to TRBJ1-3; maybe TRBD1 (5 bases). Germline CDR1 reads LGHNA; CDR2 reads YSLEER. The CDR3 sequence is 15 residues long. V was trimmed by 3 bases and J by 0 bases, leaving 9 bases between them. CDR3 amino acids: CASSQGGTSGNTIYF. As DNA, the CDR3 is TGCGCCAGCAGCCAGGGAGGGACCTCTGGAAACACCATATATTTT.

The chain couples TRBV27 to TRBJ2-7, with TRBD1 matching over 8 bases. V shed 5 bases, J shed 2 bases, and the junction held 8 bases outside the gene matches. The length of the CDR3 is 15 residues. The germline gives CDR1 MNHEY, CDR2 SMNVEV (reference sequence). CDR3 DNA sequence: TGTGCCAGCAGTGGGGGGACAGGACGCACCTACGAGCAGTACTTC. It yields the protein CASSGGTGRTYEQYF.

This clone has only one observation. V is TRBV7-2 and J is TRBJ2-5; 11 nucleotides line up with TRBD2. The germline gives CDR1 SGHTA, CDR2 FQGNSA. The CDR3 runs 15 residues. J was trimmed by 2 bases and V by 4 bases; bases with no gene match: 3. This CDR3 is CASSYGTSGQETQYF. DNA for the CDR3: TGTGCCAGCAGCTATGGGACTAGCGGACAAGAGACCCAGTACTTC.

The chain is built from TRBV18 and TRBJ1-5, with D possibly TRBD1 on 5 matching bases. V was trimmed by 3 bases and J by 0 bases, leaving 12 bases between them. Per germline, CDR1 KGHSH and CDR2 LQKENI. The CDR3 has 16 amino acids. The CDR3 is CASSPAQAYSNQPQHF. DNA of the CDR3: TGTGCCAGCTCACCCGCACAGGCCTATAGCAATCAGCCCCAGCATTTT. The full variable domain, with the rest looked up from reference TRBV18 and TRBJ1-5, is NAGVMQNPRHLVRRRGQEARLRCSPMKGHSHVYWYRQLPEEGLKFMVYLQKENIIDESGMPKERFSAEFPKEGPSILRIQQVVRGDSAAYFCASSPAQAYSNQPQHFGDGTRLSIL.

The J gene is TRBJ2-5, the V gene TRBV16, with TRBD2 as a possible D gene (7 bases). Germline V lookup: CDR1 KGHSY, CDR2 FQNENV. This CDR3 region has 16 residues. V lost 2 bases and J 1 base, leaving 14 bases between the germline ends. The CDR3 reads CASSQAGGGLQETQYF. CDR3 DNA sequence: TGTGCCAGCAGCCAAGCTGGCGGGGGCCTCCAAGAGACCCAGTACTTC.

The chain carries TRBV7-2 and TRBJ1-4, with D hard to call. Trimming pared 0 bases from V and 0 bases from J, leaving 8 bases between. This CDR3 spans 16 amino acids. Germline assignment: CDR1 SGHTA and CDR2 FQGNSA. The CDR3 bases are TGTGCCAGCAGCTTAGCGCGGGGTCCAACTAATGAAAAACTGTTTTTT. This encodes CASSLARGPTNEKLFF.

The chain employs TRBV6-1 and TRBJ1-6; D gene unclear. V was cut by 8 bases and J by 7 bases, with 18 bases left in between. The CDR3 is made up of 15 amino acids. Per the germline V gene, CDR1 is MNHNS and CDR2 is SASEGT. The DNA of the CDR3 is TGTGCCAGCGCCTCGCGTAGTGGAGAAAATTCACCCCTCCACTTT. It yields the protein CASASRSGENSPLHF.

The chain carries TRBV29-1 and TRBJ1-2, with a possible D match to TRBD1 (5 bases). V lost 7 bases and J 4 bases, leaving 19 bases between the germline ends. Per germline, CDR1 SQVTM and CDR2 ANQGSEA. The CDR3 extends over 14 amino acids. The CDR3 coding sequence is TGCAGCGGGGATTTGGGCGGGGACTCCTATGGCTACACCTTC. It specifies CSGDLGGDSYGYTF.

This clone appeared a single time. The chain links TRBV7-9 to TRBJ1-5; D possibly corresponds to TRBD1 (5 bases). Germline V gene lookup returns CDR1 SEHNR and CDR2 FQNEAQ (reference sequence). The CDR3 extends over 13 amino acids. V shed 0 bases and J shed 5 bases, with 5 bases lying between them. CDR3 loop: CASSLAGDQPQHF. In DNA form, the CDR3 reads TGTGCCAGCAGCTTAGCAGGGGATCAGCCCCAGCATTTT.

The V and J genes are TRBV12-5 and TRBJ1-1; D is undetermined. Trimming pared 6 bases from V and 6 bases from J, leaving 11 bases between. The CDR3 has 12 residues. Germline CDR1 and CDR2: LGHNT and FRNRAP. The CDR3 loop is CASGLEMAEAFF. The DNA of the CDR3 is TGTGCTAGTGGCCTGGAGATGGCTGAAGCTTTCTTT.

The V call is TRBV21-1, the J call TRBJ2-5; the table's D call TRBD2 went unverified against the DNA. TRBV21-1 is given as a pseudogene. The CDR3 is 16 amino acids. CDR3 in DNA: TGTGCCAGCAGCAAAGCGAGGAAGAGCTCCTGGGAGACCCAGTACTTC. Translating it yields CASSKARKSSWETQYF.

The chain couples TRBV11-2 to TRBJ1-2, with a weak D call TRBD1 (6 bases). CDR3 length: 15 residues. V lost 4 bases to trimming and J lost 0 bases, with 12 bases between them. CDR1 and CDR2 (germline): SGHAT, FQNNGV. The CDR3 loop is CASSSQGPSNYGYTF. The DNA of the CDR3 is TGTGCCAGCAGCTCACAGGGACCGTCTAACTATGGCTACACCTTC.